The 15 T cell receptor beta chains listed next were all sequenced from one sample in a study of CD8+CD57+ T cells in acquired aplastic anemia listed by TCRdb under 2018. Sequenced on an Illumina HiSeq 2000. Genomic DNA was used as template for profiling of TCR beta VDJ combinations and CDR3 sequences. Using fastp at Q25 and MiXCR, TCRdb reprocessed the public reads and kept productive beta chains. Rows are unified per CDR3 protein, each entry keeping the most common DNA and genes. The sample table holds 200,000 to 250,000 distinct CDR3 sequences, of which over 55% were seen once. Clones ranked in the top ten supply 25% to 30% of the sample. Sequences were obtained from sorted CD4+, CD8+, or CD8+CD57+ T cells (not recorded which) from PBMCs. The source is a human donor in good health.

In its sample, this clonotype ranks as medium-sized. This sequence joins TRBV27 and TRBJ2-7; no clear D gene. The CDR3 totals 15 residues. From germline, CDR1 is MNHEY and CDR2 SMNVEV (reference sequence). V lost 3 bases to trimming and J lost 6 bases, with 18 bases between them. CDR3 bases: TGTGCCAGCAGTTTCACGGCTCCCGGATCCGGCGAGCAGTACTTC. This codes for CASSFTAPGSGEQYF.

The chain links TRBV19 to TRBJ2-7, with 10 bases lining up with TRBD2. The ends lost 6 bases at V and 6 bases at J; junction bases unmatched: 8. The CDR3 sequence is 14 residues long. The germline CDR1 and CDR2 sequences are LNHDA and SQIVND (reference sequence). The CDR3 region is CASRLAGGPLEQYF. The CDR3 DNA follows: TGTGCCAGTAGGTTAGCGGGAGGTCCTCTCGAGCAGTACTTC.

The rearrangement joins TRBV7-2 to TRBJ1-4; D uncertain. This CDR3 contains 13 residues. In germline, CDR1 is SGHTA, CDR2 FQGNSA. The V and J ends lost 2 bases and 8 bases respectively, with 9 bases between them. The CDR3 nucleotides are TGTGCCAGCAGCTTAATTAAGGAGGAAAAACTGTTTTTT. Its translation is CASSLIKEEKLFF.

About this clonotype: The junction departs from germline at one end; a sequencing error may be responsible. V usage is TRBV7-8 and J usage is TRBJ2-1, with D tentatively TRBD1 or TRBD2 (6 bases each). This CDR3 is built from 14 residues. Germline V gives CDR1 SGHVS, CDR2 FQNEAQ. The CDR3 bases are TGTGCCAGCAGCTTAGCGGGGGGCCCCGGAGAGCGGTTCTTC. Translated: CASSLAGGPGERFF.

The chain recombines TRBV7-9 with TRBJ2-3; D gene uncertain. The CDR3 has 14 residues. The germline V and J ends were trimmed by 1 base and 6 bases, with 11 bases remaining between them. Germline values: CDR1 SEHNR, CDR2 FQNEAQ (reference sequence). This CDR3 is CASSLGFGLDTQYF. The CDR3 bases are TGTGCCAGCAGCTTAGGGTTCGGGTTGGATACGCAGTATTTT.

The V and J genes are TRBV15 and TRBJ2-5, with D perhaps given as TRBD1 or TRBD2 (6 bases each). The CDR3 runs 15 residues. Trimming took 5 bases from V and 5 from J, leaving 18 bases between them. Germline CDR1 and CDR2: LNHNV and YYDKDF (reference sequence). The chain's CDR3 is CATSFTRGAGETQYF. The DNA for the CDR3 is TGTGCCACCAGCTTTACTAGGGGGGCTGGCGAGACCCAGTACTTC.

The rearrangement joins TRBV7-6 to TRBJ2-7, with 8 bases matching TRBD1. CDR3 length: 18 amino acids. Germline-derived CDR1 and CDR2 are SGHVS and FNYEAQ. Trimming removed 0 bases from V and 3 bases from J; junction bases left unmatched: 13. CDR3 sequence: CASSLAGKAGGTVYEQYF. The DNA of the CDR3 is TGTGCCAGCAGCTTAGCTGGGAAGGCAGGGGGCACCGTCTACGAGCAGTACTTC.

This clonotype was observed a few times. The V and J genes are TRBV6-2 or TRBV6-3 and TRBJ2-3; D is possibly TRBD1 or TRBD2 (6 bases each). V dropped 8 bases and J dropped 0 bases, with 12 bases sitting between them. Germline loops: CDR1 MNHEY, CDR2 SVGEGT. The CDR3 spans 14 residues. The CDR3 here is CASGGGYSTDTQYF. CDR3 coding DNA: TGTGCCAGCGGAGGGGGGTATAGCACAGATACGCAGTATTTT.

The chain couples TRBV7-2 to TRBJ1-1, with D maybe TRBD1 (6 bases). The CDR3 extends over 13 amino acids. Germline loops: CDR1 SGHTA, CDR2 FQGNSA. The V gene lost 5 bases and the J gene lost 9 bases, with 16 bases spanning the gap. CDR3 protein: CASSLSRQDQAFF. CDR3 sequence (DNA): TGTGCCAGCAGCCTTTCCCGACAGGACCAAGCTTTCTTT.

As for this clonotype: The germline gene is not matched at one end of the junction; a read error may be the cause. The rearrangement links TRBV12-3 or TRBV12-4 to TRBJ1-3; D gene ambiguous. This CDR3 has 14 amino acids. This CDR3 reads CASSSAIYGYTMYF. DNA for the CDR3: TGTGCCAGCAGTTCGGCCATCTATGGCTACACCATGTATTTT.

This clonotype was counted once. The chain is built from TRBV7-8 and TRBJ2-7, with 7 bases identical to TRBD1. This CDR3 is 14 amino acids long. Trimming at V came to 6 bases and at J to 1 base, leaving 6 bases not matched to a gene. Per germline, CDR1 SGHVS and CDR2 FQNEAQ. CDR3 nucleotides: TGTGCCAGCAGTGAAGGGACAGTATCCTACGAGCAGTACTTC. Amino acids: CASSEGTVSYEQYF.

This rearrangement joins TRBV15 to TRBJ1-1; D gene uncertain. The CDR3 has 12 residues. Trimming stripped 3 bases from V and 5 bases from J, with 7 bases between. The germline V gene encodes CDR1 LNHNV and CDR2 YYDKDF (reference sequence). The CDR3 DNA is TGTGCCACCAGCAGTGTAAAGACTGAAGCTTTCTTT. Protein product: CATSSVKTEAFF.

The rearrangement joins TRBV25-1 to TRBJ2-7; D ambiguous. There are 16 residues in the CDR3. The germline CDR1 and CDR2 sequences are MGHDK and SYGVNS. CDR3: CAAVLGSVGTTYEQYF. The CDR3 DNA reads TGTGCAGCAGTGCTCGGGTCGGTGGGCACTACCTACGAGCAGTACTTC.

This clonotype was observed many times. This chain connects TRBV7-9 to TRBJ2-7, with TRBD1 matching 12 bases. CDR1 SEHNR and CDR2 FQNEAQ come from the germline V gene (reference sequence). V trimming: 8 bases; J trimming: 4 bases; junction bases outside the gene matches: 3. The CDR3 loop spans 13 amino acids. In nucleotides, the CDR3 is TGTGCCAGCCTGGGACAGGGGGCTTACGAGCAGTACTTC. Translated: CASLGQGAYEQYF.

This clonotype occurred many times. The chain has TRBV6-2 or TRBV6-3 and TRBJ2-5; D is possibly TRBD2 (6 bases). The CDR3 contains 15 residues. Per the germline V gene, CDR1 is MNHEY and CDR2 is SVGEGT. The ends were cut back, 7 bases at V and 0 bases at J, with 15 bases in the middle. DNA for the CDR3: TGTGCCAGCAACCAAGGGCTAGCGTACCAAGAGACCCAGTACTTC. Translated, it gives CASNQGLAYQETQYF.